The subject of this entry is one T cell receptor (beta chain). Antigen unknown. This record belongs to a study of radiotherapy plus CTLA-4 blockade in lung cancer. Across the whole study: Among all patients, 18% showed objective responses, while 30% to 35% had disease control. Overall study findings and caveats: Interferon-beta, together with early blood T cell clone dynamics, reportedly best predicted response. There was expansion of tumor-derived TCR clones in blood after radiotherapy plus ipilimumab.

Generated by immunoSEQ multiplex PCR, the TCRdb table keeps only in-frame clones and is missing some. The data contain tens of thousands of clones, around 78% of them singletons. CTLA-4 blockade with ipilimumab, together with focal radiation, was given to patients with chemo-refractory metastatic non-small-cell lung cancer. The CDR3 contains 14 residues. The V gene lost 4 bases and the J gene lost 4 bases, with 11 bases spanning the gap. Germline assignment: CDR1 MNHNS and CDR2 SASEGT. The rearrangement links TRBV6-1 to TRBJ1-3; no clear D gene. This receptor was identified in a human donor with non-small cell lung cancer who had a partial response to radiotherapy plus ipilimumab. Some clones in this sample may be carry-over from other donors' samples. The sample in question was peripheral blood, obtained from a patient treated with radiotherapy plus ipilimumab. The chain's CDR3 is CASSAAGFGNTIYF. CDR3 nucleotide sequence: TGTGCCAGCAGTGCGGCGGGGTTCGGAAACACCATATATTTT.